This TCR beta chain appears in the sequencing data of a study of blood T cell repertoires in COVID-19. The wider study: Sources were T cells, B-cell-depleted T cells, or PBMCs; the material itself was cDNA or gDNA.

Original data processing: It was from reference gene primer amplification that nucleated cell counts were estimated. Generated by immunoSEQ multiplex PCR, the TCRdb table keeps only in-frame clones and is missing some. D and trimming were read from the DNA, whereas the V and J calls and clone size are those reported in that table. The repertoire holds about 390,000 clones, with more than 70% as singletons. V was cut by 6 bases and J by 4 bases, with 10 bases left in between. Per the germline V gene, CDR1 is MNHEY and CDR2 is SVGAGI. This CDR3 region has 13 residues. The Seattle patients joined while their infection was active and were tracked longitudinally afterward.

The TCR originated in an older woman with COVID-19, enrolled during active disease. The chain joins TRBV6-5 to TRBJ1-5; unclear D gene. The sample comprised peripheral blood. In DNA, the CDR3 is TGTGCCAGCAGCGGTCAATTGAATCAGCCCCAGCATTTT. It yields the protein CASSGQLNQPQHF.